The 10 T cell receptor beta chains presented below share a single source sample, sequenced in a study of blood T cell repertoires in COVID-19. TCRdb's table, derived via immunoSEQ multiplex PCR, lists solely in-frame clones and lacks some. The table includes over 50,000 clones, approximately 91% detected once. Sequencing was performed on peripheral blood. These TCRs come from a man aged 50 to 60 with active COVID-19.

This sequence joins TRBV2 and TRBJ2-3; maybe TRBD1 (7 bases). Trimming took off 3 bases at V and 4 bases at J, with 20 bases between the two ends. This CDR3 contains 17 residues. Germline-derived CDR1 and CDR2 are SNHLY and FYNNEI. CDR3 bases: TGTGCCAGCAGTGAGGAGGGGGCGACTCTGTATTCAGATACGCAGTATTTT. Its translation is CASSEEGATLYSDTQYF.

Concerning this clone: Other DNA sequences within the sample encode an identical CDR3. The V and J genes are TRBV5-1 and TRBJ2-3, with D possibly matching TRBD1 (5 bases). The germline V gene encodes CDR1 SGHRS and CDR2 YFSETQ. With 0 bases removed from V and 0 bases from J, the gap between germline ends came to 11 bases. The CDR3 has 16 residues. The DNA of the CDR3 is TGCGCCAGCAGCTTGGAAGGGGCCACTAGCACAGATACGCAGTATTTT. Translating gives CASSLEGATSTDTQYF.

This rearrangement joins TRBV19 to TRBJ1-1; 7 nucleotides match TRBD1. The CDR3 is made up of 13 amino acids. Germline-derived CDR1 and CDR2 are LNHDA and SQIVND (reference sequence). V lost 9 bases, J lost 0 bases, and 4 bases stayed unmatched. The DNA of the CDR3 is TGTGCCAGCCGGACAGGCTTGAACACTGAAGCTTTCTTT. Encoded protein: CASRTGLNTEAFF.

This clone was detected a few times. V gene TRBV7-9 combines with J gene TRBJ1-1; D uncertain. CDR3 length: 13 amino acids. Germline V gives CDR1 SEHNR, CDR2 FQNEAQ (reference sequence). Trimming stripped 5 bases from V and 1 base from J, with 8 bases between. The CDR3 loop reads CASSPTQNTEAFF. The CDR3 DNA is TGTGCCAGCAGCCCGACACAGAACACTGAAGCTTTCTTT.

The count of this clone is one. V gene TRBV11-1 combines with J gene TRBJ1-2; 7 bases are shared with TRBD1. Germline trimming cut 5 bases from V and 5 bases from J; bases unmatched to any gene: 2. CDR3 length: 12 residues. CDR1 SGHAT and CDR2 FQDESV come from the germline V gene (reference sequence). CDR3 in amino acids: CASSETGYGYTF. CDR3 sequence (DNA): TGTGCCAGCAGCGAGACAGGGTATGGCTACACCTTC.

The V and J genes are TRBV6-5 and TRBJ1-5, with D unclear. The CDR3 totals 13 residues. CDR1 and CDR2 from the germline V gene are MNHEY and SVGAGI. The V end was cut by 8 bases, the J end by 0 bases, with 8 bases between. This chain's CDR3 is CASRGYSNQPQHF. Here the CDR3 DNA reads TGTGCCAGCCGGGGTTATAGCAATCAGCCCCAGCATTTT.

The chain employs TRBV2 and TRBJ1-2; D perhaps matches TRBD1 (6 bases). V lost 6 bases and J lost 10, with 9 bases in between. The CDR3 length is 10 residues. Per the germline V gene, CDR1 is SNHLY and CDR2 is FYNNEI. The CDR3 spells CASSRGDYTF. The CDR3 nucleotides read TGTGCCAGCAGCAGGGGTGACTACACCTTC.

The chain links TRBV30 to TRBJ1-6, with 11 bases fitting TRBD1. The germline gives CDR1 GTSNPN, CDR2 SVGIG (reference sequence). V lost 1 base to trimming and J lost 10 bases; unmatched junction nucleotides: 9. The CDR3 loop spans 16 amino acids. The CDR3 loop is CAWSEPGQGVRSPLHF. CDR3 DNA: TGTGCCTGGAGTGAACCGGGACAGGGGGTTCGGTCACCCCTCCACTTT.

This chain links TRBV7-2 with TRBJ1-1, with D perhaps matching TRBD1 (5 bases). Germline CDR1 SGHTA, CDR2 FQGNSA. The CDR3 is 15 amino acids. V lost 1 base and J 1 base, leaving 10 bases between the germline ends. Here the CDR3 reads CASSLVGHPNTEAFF. DNA of the CDR3: TGTGCCAGCAGCTTAGTAGGACACCCGAACACTGAAGCTTTCTTT.

By its share, this clone is medium-sized. This chain uses TRBV5-1 with TRBJ1-1; TRBD1 agrees at 9 bases. Per germline, CDR1 SGHRS and CDR2 YFSETQ. Trimming took 1 base from V and 1 from J; bases not matched to a gene: 2. The length of the CDR3 is 15 residues. The CDR3 DNA follows: TGCGCCAGCAGCTTGACAGGGGGCTCGAACACTGAAGCTTTCTTT. Its translation is CASSLTGGSNTEAFF.